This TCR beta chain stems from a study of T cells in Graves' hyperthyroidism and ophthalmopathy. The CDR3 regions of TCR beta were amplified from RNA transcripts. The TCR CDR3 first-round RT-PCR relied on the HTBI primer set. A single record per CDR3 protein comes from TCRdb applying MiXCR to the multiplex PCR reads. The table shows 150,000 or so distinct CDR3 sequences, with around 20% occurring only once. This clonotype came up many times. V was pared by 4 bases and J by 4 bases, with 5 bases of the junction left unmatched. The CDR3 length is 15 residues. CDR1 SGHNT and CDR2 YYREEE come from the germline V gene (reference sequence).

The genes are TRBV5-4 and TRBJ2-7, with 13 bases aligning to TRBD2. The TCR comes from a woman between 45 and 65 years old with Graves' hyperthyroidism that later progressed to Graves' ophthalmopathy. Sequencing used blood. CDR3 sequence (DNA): TGTGCCAGCAGCCTCGGACTAGCGGGAGAGTACGAGCAGTACTTC. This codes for CASSLGLAGEYEQYF. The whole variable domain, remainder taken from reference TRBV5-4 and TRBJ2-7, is ETGVTQSPTHLIKTRGQQVTLRCSSQSGHNTVSWYQQALGQGPQFIFQYYREEENGRGNFPPRFSGLQFPNYSSELNVNALELDDSALYLCASSLGLAGEYEQYFGPGTRLTVT.